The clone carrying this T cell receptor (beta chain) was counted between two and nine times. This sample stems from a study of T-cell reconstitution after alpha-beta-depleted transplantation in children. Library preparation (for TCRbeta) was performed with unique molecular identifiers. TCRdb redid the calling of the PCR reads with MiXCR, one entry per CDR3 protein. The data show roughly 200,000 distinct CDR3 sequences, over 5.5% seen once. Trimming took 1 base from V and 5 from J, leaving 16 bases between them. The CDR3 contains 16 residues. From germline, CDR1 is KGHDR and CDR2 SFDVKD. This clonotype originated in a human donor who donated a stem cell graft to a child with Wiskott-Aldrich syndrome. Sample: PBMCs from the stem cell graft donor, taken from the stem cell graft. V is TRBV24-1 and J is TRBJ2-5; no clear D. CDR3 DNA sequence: TGTGCCACCAGTGATTTCTCGACCCAACGTGGGGAGACCCAGTACTTC. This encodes CATSDFSTQRGETQYF.